Listed below are T cell receptor beta chains from one sample, sequenced in a study of blood T cell repertoires in COVID-19. Method: immunoSEQ multiplex PCR; TCRdb's copy keeps in-frame clones and lacks some. This repertoire shows about 410,000 clones, about nine tenths found once; its top ten account for more than 1.4%. The specimen was peripheral blood. Receptors originate from a woman aged 25 to 45 with active or convalescent COVID-19. The CDR3 runs from the conserved cysteine through the conserved F or W. The order of the fields is V gene, D gene, CDR3 protein. The D gene is left open where the match is weak.

V: TRBV5-8
D: TRBD1
CDR3: CASSFTGANSPLHF

V: TRBV7-8
D: NA
CDR3: CASSPSGQPLEAFF

V: TRBV2
D: NA
CDR3: CASSDESGLYGYTF

V: TRBV7-7
D: NA
CDR3: CASSPLGQTNEQFF

V: TRBV27
D: TRBD2
CDR3: CASSLSSGASYNEQFF

V: TRBV7-9
D: NA
CDR3: CASTPAGRYGYTF

V: TRBV27
D: NA
CDR3: CASSPFDSRGYGYTF

V: TRBV19
D: TRBD2
CDR3: CASRSGTSRDIQYF

V: TRBV19
D: TRBD2
CDR3: CASHQTGGIETQYF

V: TRBV27
D: NA
CDR3: CASSPTRSSYNEQFF

V: TRBV18
D: NA
CDR3: CASSPSGSNQPQHF

V: TRBV19
D: TRBD2
CDR3: CASSIVGRGGLSGANVLTF

V: TRBV6-5
D: NA
CDR3: CASSYSRVGDTEAFF

V: TRBV5-1
D: TRBD1
CDR3: CASSEPGQMNTEAFF

V: TRBV15
D: TRBD2
CDR3: CATSTTMGGEYTDTQYF

V: TRBV10-3
D: TRBD1
CDR3: CAISGTGNTNEKLFF

V: TRBV27
D: NA
CDR3: CASSLLTGHTEAFF

V: TRBV4-1
D: TRBD1
CDR3: CASSQDRQGGYGYTF

V: TRBV6-5
D: TRBD2
CDR3: CASSSLGVAGSGELFF

V: TRBV4-1
D: TRBD1
CDR3: CASSRRQGEDGYTF

V: TRBV6-1
D: TRBD1
CDR3: CASSGTYTNRGGQPQHF

V: TRBV7-9
D: NA
CDR3: CASSFSRGITDTQYF

V: TRBV19
D: NA
CDR3: CASNGEMNTEAFF

V: TRBV18
D: TRBD1
CDR3: CASSPQTGGADEQFF

V: TRBV19
D: TRBD1
CDR3: CASSIDLGTGTTDTQYF

V: TRBV2
D: NA
CDR3: CASTPKGANTEAFF

V: TRBV6-1
D: NA
CDR3: CASSEGRNAYGYTF

V: TRBV7-6
D: NA
CDR3: CASSEGEGRTEAFF

V: TRBV6-1
D: TRBD1
CDR3: CASSEAGTDLNYGYTF

V: TRBV5-4
D: TRBD2
CDR3: CASSITSGGDNEQFF

V: TRBV6-1
D: NA
CDR3: CASSEDEVTEAFF

V: TRBV5-4
D: NA
CDR3: CASSLPLGQNTEAFF

V: TRBV29-1
D: TRBD1
CDR3: CSVEGRGYTGELFF

V: TRBV19
D: NA
CDR3: CASSYSGNSYNEQFF

V: TRBV5-1
D: TRBD1
CDR3: CASSLAATGPSGANVLTF

V: TRBV11-3
D: TRBD2
CDR3: CASSTRTSGDGSDTQYF

V: TRBV10-3
D: NA
CDR3: CAISEFGNQPQHF

V: TRBV2
D: NA
CDR3: CASTEKTSFGTQYF

V: TRBV27
D: NA
CDR3: CASSAGGESGAKYF

V: TRBV7-9
D: NA
CDR3: CASSPLPSRETQYF

V: TRBV15
D: NA
CDR3: CATSRNLQEEKLFF

V: TRBV27
D: TRBD1
CDR3: CASNTGQVSYEQYF

V: TRBV30
D: TRBD2
CDR3: CASEGGVASGERYEQYF

V: TRBV5-8
D: NA
CDR3: CASSLSPGQPQHF

V: TRBV27
D: NA
CDR3: CASSLSSGQPYEQYF